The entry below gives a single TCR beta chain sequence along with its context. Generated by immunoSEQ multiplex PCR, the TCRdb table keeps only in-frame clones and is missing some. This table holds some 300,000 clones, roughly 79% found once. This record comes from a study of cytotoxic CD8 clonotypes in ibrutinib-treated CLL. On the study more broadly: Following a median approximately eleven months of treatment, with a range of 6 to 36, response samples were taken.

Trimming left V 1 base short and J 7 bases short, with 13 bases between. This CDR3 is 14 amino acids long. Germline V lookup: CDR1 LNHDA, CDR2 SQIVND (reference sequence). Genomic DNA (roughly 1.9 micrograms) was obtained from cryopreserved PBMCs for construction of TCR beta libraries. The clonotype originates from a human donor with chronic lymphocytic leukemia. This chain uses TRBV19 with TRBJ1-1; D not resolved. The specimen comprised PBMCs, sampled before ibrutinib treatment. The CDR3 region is CASSIGRTGNEAFF. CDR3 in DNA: TGTGCCAGTAGTATAGGGAGAACGGGTAATGAAGCTTTCTTT.